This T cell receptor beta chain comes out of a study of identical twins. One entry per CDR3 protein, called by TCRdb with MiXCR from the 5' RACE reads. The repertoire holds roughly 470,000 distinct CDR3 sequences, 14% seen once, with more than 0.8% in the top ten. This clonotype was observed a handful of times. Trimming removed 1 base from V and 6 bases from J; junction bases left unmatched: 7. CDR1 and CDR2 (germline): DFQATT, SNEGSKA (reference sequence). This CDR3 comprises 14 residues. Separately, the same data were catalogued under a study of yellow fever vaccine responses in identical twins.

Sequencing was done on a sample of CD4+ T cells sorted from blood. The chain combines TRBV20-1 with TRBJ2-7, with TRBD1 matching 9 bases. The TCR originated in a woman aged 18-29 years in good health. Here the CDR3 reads CSARGTGVRGEQYF. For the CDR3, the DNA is TGCAGTGCTAGAGGGACAGGGGTTAGGGGCGAGCAGTACTTC.